This T cell receptor (beta chain) was found in a study of cytomegalovirus exposure and HLA in healthy donors (dated by TCRdb to the late 2010s). For the wider study: In an earlier analysis of about 560 of the donors, 276 Gb of sequence data and 117 million unique TCR beta sequences from about 190 million T cells were reported. Because of strong linkage in the cohort, roughly five DR-DQ haplotypes were treated as single units for association and clustering. The study profiled the T cell repertoires of approximately 700 subjects by immunosequencing and related them to cytomegalovirus serostatus. Among about 370 genotyped donors of the cohort, an average of roughly 230,000 unique TCR beta nucleotide sequences was sequenced per donor, of which 15% to 20% were non-productive. The number of typed donors differed by locus: roughly 629-640 for A, B, C, DRB1 and DQB1; some 540 for DQA1; 606 for DPA1; and roughly 450 for DPB1. In a later genetic analysis, genome-wide SNP genotypes for about 60% of the 666 donors were used, and that subset was treated as a discovery cohort. The study aimed to test whether cataloging public T cell receptors could reveal signatures of past pathogen exposure. In addition to the first cohort of 666 subjects, a separate validation cohort of approximately 130 different subjects was used. Rather than using new phenotypic data, the later analysis identified candidate immune exposures from TCR beta sequences and from how often those sequences occurred across donors. To predict cytomegalovirus infection status, the study combined high-throughput TCR immunosequencing, statistical association of individual TCRs with disease status, and machine learning. An earlier analysis of some 500 of the donors used high-throughput TCR beta sequencing to judge whether each TCR beta V gene segment behaved as functional or pseudogenic. All discovery cohort repertoires had been generated on a single sequencing platform. Both class I and class II loci were covered by HLA typing, at four-digit resolution. Donor age, sex, ethnicity and CMV serostatus were compiled alongside the repertoire data. In a later analysis, previously published TCR beta repertoires from 666 donors were re-analyzed and high-resolution HLA genotyping was added so that TCR occurrence patterns could be studied. The genetic ancestry cluster associated with self-reported Caucasian donors included 80% to 90% of the 300 to 450 genotyped donors. An early release that covered some 630 HLA-typed donors contained approximately 300 gigabases of sequencing data and about 93 million unique TCR sequences. Overall study outcomes, separate from this receptor: Correlated functional status among segregating V segments might reflect linkage disequilibrium, but an unknown experimental factor could not be ruled out. Most TCR sequences were seen in very few donors, while some public TCRs were found in many individuals. In a later analysis, about 17,000 TCR beta sequences were associated with specific HLA alleles at a false discovery rate of 0.05. Because counts were too low, some 16 rarely observed V segments, including chromosome 9 orphons, were excluded from the earlier analysis of several hundred of the donors. The sequencing pipeline was judged likely to have produced a cluster of highly shared sequence variants as a technical artifact. A few of the identified cytomegalovirus-associated TCR beta chains were confirmed in vitro to be specific for cytomegalovirus antigens. CMV serostatus was the only immune exposure information available for the cohort. Because HLA typing was missing for some donors at each locus, association tests included only the typed subset. The classifier was reported to diagnose cytomegalovirus status with high specificity and sensitivity in both the original and validation cohorts. In the study, 150 to 200 TCR beta chains were listed as associated with cytomegalovirus. The presence/absence analyses assumed that sequencing depth was roughly uniform across donors, and that assumption may not be true. According to a later analysis, parvovirus B19, influenza, CMV and Epstein-Barr virus appeared linked to several top co-occurrence clusters. In a later analysis, most CMV-associated TCR beta chains were found to appear HLA-restricted, with HLA associations seemingly driven largely by CMV exposure. It was suggested by the authors that the approach could potentially be generalized to other disease states and immunological phenotypes. Some IMGT-functional V segments, including TRBV6-2 and TRBV6-3, could not be told apart with the 87-base-pair reads, so those segments were excluded. A further reported finding was that TCR beta sequences accurately predicted the HLA-A and HLA-B alleles for most subjects in the first cohort. Broadly in line with IMGT annotations, most TCR beta V segments showed up in productive rearrangements about 90% or about 30% of the time in an earlier analysis of 587 of the donors. A later analysis found that TCR association rates varied across HLA loci, with DRB1 alleles showing the most associated TCRs and HLA-C alleles the fewest. In this cohort, only TCR beta chains were sequenced, and detectable features were limited by the absence of alpha or paired-chain data. Assigning TCR associations to individual alleles was difficult when HLA alleles, especially DR and DQ, strongly co-occurred. In a later analysis, HLA-associated TCR beta chains were found to be more clonally expanded and to have lower generation probabilities than equally common non-associated chains. According to a later genetic analysis, donors in an Asian-associated ancestry cluster had fewer N-insertions in productive TCRs than the approximately 690-donor mean. In a later genetic analysis, a missense DCLRE1C variant was associated with V-gene and J-gene trimming of TCR beta chains, and the association was replicated in an independent cohort.

The receptor library was made with the immunoSEQ multiplex PCR assay. A mixture of 60 forward primers for TCR Vbeta segments and 13 reverse primers for TCR Jbeta segments was used in the multiplex PCR. The CDR3 region of rearranged TCR beta genes was amplified from genomic DNA by a multiplex PCR assay. The amplified TCR beta libraries were sequenced on the Illumina HiSeq System as 87-base-pair reads. Regarding the original processing steps: In a later analysis, 80 million or so unique TCR beta chains were counted across the 500 to 850 repertoires, and roughly 10 million of these chains were shared by at least two donors. Raw reads were error-corrected and collapsed into unique sequences by a nearest-neighbor algorithm in which closely related sequences were merged to remove PCR and sequencing errors. To assign V, D and J gene segments, CDR3 sequences were aligned to IMGT reference sequences. For a sequence to be retained, a match of at least six nucleotides was required to both a V gene segment and a J gene segment. A rearrangement was called productive if the CDR3 had no stop codons and remained in frame with V and J, and every other rearrangement was called non-productive. CDR3 was defined by IMGT convention, running from the second conserved V-encoded cysteine to the conserved J-encoded phenylalanine. In an earlier analysis of approximately 500 of the donors, sequences lacking an unambiguous match to a single V gene segment were excluded. In an earlier analysis of about 590 of the donors, a V segment was called functional when productive rearrangements were above 56.7%, and segregating when the standard deviation between donors exceeded 5%. A statistical classification framework was built to diagnose cytomegalovirus status from the catalog of TCR beta chain sequences. In a later analysis, TCR nucleotide sequences were compared against IMGT/GENE-DB human TR gene sequences so that V and J genes could be assigned. A later analysis assigned CDR3 sequences and most-parsimonious VDJ recombination scenarios with the TCRdist pipeline. In a later analysis, each TCR beta chain was defined by its CDR3 amino acid sequence together with its V-gene family, and reads lacking a unique V-gene family were excluded. A later analysis removed 500 to 600 highly shared, low-generation-probability nucleotide sequences to deal with suspected cross-contamination and a sequencing artifact. In a later analysis, a clonal expansion index for each public chain was calculated from normalized within-repertoire ranks of inferred template counts. In a later analysis, generation probabilities were computed using a VDJ recombination model fitted to out-of-frame rearrangements, and the results were checked against IGoR. In a later analysis, TCR-TCR, TCR-HLA and TCR-CMV co-occurrence was scored with hypergeometric tests, and a repertoire-size bias correction was applied to TCR pairs. False discovery rates were estimated in a later analysis by permuting HLA or CMV assignments 20 times. In a later analysis, co-occurring TCRs were grouped with DBSCAN, and TCRdist sequence similarity was added when clustering was performed within HLA-allele-positive subsets. Co-occurrence clustering excluded repertoires with fewer than 30,000 or more than 120,000 public chains, plus five with anomalous nucleotide sharing. As stored in TCRdb, this immuneACCESS dataset retains in-frame rearrangements with V and J assigned. A fraction of the clones does not appear; measured against another copy, unresolved V genes explain less than half of the discrepancy, and the remainder lacks a known reason. From that table come the V and J calls and clone size; the DNA was used to work out D and trimming. Recorded for this sample are 60,000 or so clones; 85% to 90% of them occurred a single time. Jointly, the top ten make up 9.5% to 12% of the sample.

The cohort consisted of 666 healthy bone marrow donors. At the time of sampling, every cohort member was nominally healthy, though immune exposures that went unrecorded were likely present. The donor was CMV seronegative and was included in the group of several hundred seronegative cohort members. Every donor gave a peripheral blood sample, and the peripheral blood mononuclear cells from that sample were used for TCR beta sequencing. The Qiagen DNeasy Blood Extraction Kit was used to extract genomic DNA from the blood cell samples. On this clone: The antigen this receptor binds is unknown. No quality values exist for individual bases; no much larger clone is one base distant.

Including cysteine and phenylalanine, the CDR3 has 12 amino acids. The retained sequence is limited to the CDR3, 36 bases, with the frame set at the first base. From a lookup of the germline V gene, CDR1 and CDR2 are SGHTA and FQGTGA. V is shortened by 5 bases, J by 8 bases, and the region joining them spans 10 bases. This clonotype originated in a female donor in good health and CMV-seronegative. The chain is made from TRBV7-3 and TRBJ2-1; confidence is insufficient to name the D gene. The specimen sequenced was PBMCs. The DNA sequence is TGTGCCAGCAGCCCTAGTAACCATGAGCAGTTCTTC. The translation is CASSPSNHEQFF.